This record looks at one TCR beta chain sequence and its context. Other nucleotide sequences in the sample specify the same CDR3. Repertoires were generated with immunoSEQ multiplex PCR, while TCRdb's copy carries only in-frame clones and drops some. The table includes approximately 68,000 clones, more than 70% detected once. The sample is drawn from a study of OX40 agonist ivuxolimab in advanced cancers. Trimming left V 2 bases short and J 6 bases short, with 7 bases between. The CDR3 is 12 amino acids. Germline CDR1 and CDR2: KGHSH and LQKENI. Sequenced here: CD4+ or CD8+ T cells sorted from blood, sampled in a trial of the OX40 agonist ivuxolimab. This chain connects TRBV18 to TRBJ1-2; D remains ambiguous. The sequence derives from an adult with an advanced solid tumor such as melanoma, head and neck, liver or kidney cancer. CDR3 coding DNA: TGTGCCAGCTCACCAACTGGGGATGGCTACACCTTC. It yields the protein CASSPTGDGYTF. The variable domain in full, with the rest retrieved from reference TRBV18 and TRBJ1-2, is NAGVMQNPRHLVRRRGQEARLRCSPMKGHSHVYWYRQLPEEGLKFMVYLQKENIIDESGMPKERFSAEFPKEGPSILRIQQVVRGDSAAYFCASSPTGDGYTFGSGTRLTVV.